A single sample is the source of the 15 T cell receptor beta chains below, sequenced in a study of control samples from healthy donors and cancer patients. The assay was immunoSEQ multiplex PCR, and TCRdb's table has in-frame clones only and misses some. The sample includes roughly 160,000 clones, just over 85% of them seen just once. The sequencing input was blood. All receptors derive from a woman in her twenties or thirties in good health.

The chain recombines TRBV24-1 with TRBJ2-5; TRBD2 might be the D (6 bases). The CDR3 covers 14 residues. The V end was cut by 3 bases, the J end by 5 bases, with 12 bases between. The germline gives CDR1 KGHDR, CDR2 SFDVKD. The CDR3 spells CATSDGGLRETQYF. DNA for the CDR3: TGTGCCACCAGTGATGGAGGGCTCAGGGAGACCCAGTACTTC.

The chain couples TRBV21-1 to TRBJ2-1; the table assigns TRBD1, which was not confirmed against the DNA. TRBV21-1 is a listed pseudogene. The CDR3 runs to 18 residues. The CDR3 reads CASSKETGIVRSYNEQFF. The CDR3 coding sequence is TGTGCCAGCAGCAAAGAAACAGGTATAGTAAGGTCCTACAATGAGCAGTTCTTC.

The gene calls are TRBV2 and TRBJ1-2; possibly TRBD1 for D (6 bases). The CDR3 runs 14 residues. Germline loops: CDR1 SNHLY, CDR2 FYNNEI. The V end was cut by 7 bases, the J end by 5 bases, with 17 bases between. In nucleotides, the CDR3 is TGTGCCAGCACCTCTGCCTTACAGGGTTATGGCTACACCTTC. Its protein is CASTSALQGYGYTF.

CDR3 in amino acids: CASRRHTEAFF. CDR3 bases: TGTGCCAGCAGGAGACACACTGAAGCTTTCTTT. The rearrangement uses TRBV25-1 and TRBJ1-1; D remains ambiguous. The CDR3 spans 11 residues. Trimming shortened V by 6 bases and J by 3 bases, and 5 bases separated the two germline ends. Germline V gives CDR1 MGHDK, CDR2 SYGVNS.

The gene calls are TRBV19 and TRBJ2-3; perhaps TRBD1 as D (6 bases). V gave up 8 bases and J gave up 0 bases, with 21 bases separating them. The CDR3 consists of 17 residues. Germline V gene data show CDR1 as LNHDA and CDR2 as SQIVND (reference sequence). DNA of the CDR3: TGTGCCAGTTCCGACTCCACAGGGTATCCTAGCACAGATACGCAGTATTTT. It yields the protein CASSDSTGYPSTDTQYF.

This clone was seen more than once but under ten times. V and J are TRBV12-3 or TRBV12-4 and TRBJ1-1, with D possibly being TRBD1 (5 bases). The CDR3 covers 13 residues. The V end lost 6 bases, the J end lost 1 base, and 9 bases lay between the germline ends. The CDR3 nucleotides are TGTGCCAGCAGGGGGGGAGGGAACACTGAAGCTTTCTTT. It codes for CASRGGGNTEAFF.

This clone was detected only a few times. The CDR3: CASSITDNQPQHF. CDR3 sequence (DNA): TGTGCCAGTAGTATAACAGATAATCAGCCCCAGCATTTT. This chain links TRBV19 with TRBJ1-5; D uncertain. With 2 bases removed from V and 4 bases from J, the gap between germline ends came to 6 bases. Germline values: CDR1 LNHDA, CDR2 SQIVND (reference sequence). This CDR3 has 13 residues.

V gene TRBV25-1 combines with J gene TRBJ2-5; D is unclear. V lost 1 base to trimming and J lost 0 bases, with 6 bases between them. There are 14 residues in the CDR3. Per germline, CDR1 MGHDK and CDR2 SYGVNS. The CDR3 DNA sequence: TGTGCCAGCAGTGAATTTGGAAACCAAGAGACCCAGTACTTC. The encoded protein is CASSEFGNQETQYF.

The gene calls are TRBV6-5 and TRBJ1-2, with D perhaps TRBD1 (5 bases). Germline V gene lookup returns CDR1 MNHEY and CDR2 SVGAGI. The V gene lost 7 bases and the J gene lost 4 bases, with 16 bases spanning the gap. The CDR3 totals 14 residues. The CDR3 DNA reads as TGTGCCAGCACCCGGGCCCCCGGGGGCTATGGCTACACCTTC. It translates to CASTRAPGGYGYTF.

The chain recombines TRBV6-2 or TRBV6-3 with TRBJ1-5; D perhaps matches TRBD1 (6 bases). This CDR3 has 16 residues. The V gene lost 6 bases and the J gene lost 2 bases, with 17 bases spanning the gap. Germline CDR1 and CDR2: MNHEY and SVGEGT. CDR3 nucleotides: TGTGCCAGCAGCCGACCTACAGGGTGGGGCAATCAGCCCCAGCATTTT. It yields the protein CASSRPTGWGNQPQHF.

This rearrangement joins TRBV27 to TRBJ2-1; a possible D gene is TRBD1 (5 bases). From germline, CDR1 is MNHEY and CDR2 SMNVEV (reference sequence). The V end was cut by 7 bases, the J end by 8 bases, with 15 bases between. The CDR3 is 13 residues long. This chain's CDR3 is CASTERGQHEQFF. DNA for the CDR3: TGTGCCAGCACAGAAAGGGGCCAGCATGAGCAGTTCTTC.

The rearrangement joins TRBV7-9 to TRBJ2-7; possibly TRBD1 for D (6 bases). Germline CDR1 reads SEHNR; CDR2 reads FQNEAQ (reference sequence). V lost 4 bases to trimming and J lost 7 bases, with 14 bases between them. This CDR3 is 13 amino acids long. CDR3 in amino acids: CASSSQGSREQYV. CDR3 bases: TGTGCCAGCAGCTCCCAGGGGTCGCGGGAGCAGTACGTC.

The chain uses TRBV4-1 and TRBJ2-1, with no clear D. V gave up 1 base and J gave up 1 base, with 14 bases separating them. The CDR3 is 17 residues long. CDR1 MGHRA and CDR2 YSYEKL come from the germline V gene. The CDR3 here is CASSQATRSLSYNEQFF. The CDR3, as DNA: TGCGCCAGCAGCCAAGCGACAAGATCTTTGTCCTACAATGAGCAGTTCTTC.

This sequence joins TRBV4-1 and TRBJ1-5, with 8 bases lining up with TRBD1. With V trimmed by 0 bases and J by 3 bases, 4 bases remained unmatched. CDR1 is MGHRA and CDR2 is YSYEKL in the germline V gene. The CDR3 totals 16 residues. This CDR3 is CASSQESGQVNQPQHF. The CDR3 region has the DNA TGCGCCAGCAGCCAAGAATCGGGACAGGTCAATCAGCCCCAGCATTTT.

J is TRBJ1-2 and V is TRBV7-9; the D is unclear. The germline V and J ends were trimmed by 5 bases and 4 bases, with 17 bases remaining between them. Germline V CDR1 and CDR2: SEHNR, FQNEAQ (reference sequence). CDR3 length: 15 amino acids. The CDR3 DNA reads TGTGCCAGCAGCCACGGGGAGAGATATGGCTATGGCTACACCTTC. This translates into CASSHGERYGYGYTF.